Shown below are 30 T cell receptor beta chains from a single sample sequenced in a study of shared clonotypes between healthy human individuals. The method was immunoSEQ multiplex PCR; TCRdb's version includes in-frame clones alone and lacks a portion of them. Of over a million clones listed, around 76% are singletons. Input material: memory CD4+ T cells sorted from blood. Described subset: CD45RA-negative fraction. The receptors derive from a man between 18 and 29 years old in good health.

The table lists this clone with a count of one. This rearrangement joins TRBV19 to TRBJ2-7; D may be TRBD2 (5 bases). The length of the CDR3 is 14 residues. The germline V and J ends were trimmed by 5 bases and 0 bases, with 11 bases remaining between them. The germline gives CDR1 LNHDA, CDR2 SQIVND (reference sequence). CDR3 sequence: CASSPGLLSYEQYF. The CDR3 nucleotides are TGTGCCAGTAGTCCAGGACTGCTCTCCTACGAGCAGTACTTC.

The rearrangement links TRBV7-2 to TRBJ2-7; D unclear. V was pared by 5 bases and J by 7 bases, with 9 bases between. This CDR3 is 11 amino acids long. Germline CDR1 and CDR2: SGHTA and FQGNSA. The CDR3 loop is CASSPGWEQYF. Here the CDR3 DNA reads TGTGCCAGCAGCCCCGGCTGGGAGCAGTACTTC.

This rearrangement joins TRBV18 to TRBJ2-2; 7 bases are a match to TRBD1. V was pared by 4 bases and J by 2 bases, with 7 bases of the junction left unmatched. This CDR3 is built from 16 residues. The germline V gene has CDR1 KGHSH and CDR2 LQKENI. The CDR3 coding sequence is TGTGCCAGCTCACTTCGACAGGGTAGAAACACCGGGGAGCTGTTTTTT. Translation gives CASSLRQGRNTGELFF.

This clone was recorded only once. This chain uses TRBV6-6 with TRBJ2-3; 11 nucleotides align to TRBD2. After removal of 0 bases from V and 10 bases from J, the junction contained 9 bases not matched to a gene. This CDR3 comprises 16 residues. Germline V gene lookup returns CDR1 MNHNY and CDR2 SVGAGI (reference sequence). CDR3 sequence (DNA): TGTGCCAGCAGTTACTCCCTAGCGGGGGGTCTGGTACCGCAGTATTTT. Its protein is CASSYSLAGGLVPQYF.

The chain uses TRBV14 and TRBJ1-6; D may be TRBD1 (5 bases). The germline gives CDR1 SGHDN, CDR2 FVKESK. This CDR3 is 15 amino acids long. Trimming removed 2 bases at V and 5 bases at J, with 10 bases between. CDR3 sequence: CASSQRGPHNSPLHF. CDR3 in DNA: TGTGCCAGCAGCCAACGGGGACCTCATAATTCACCCCTCCACTTT.

The chain joins TRBV2 to TRBJ1-5; D not certain. Trimming removed 8 bases from V and 0 bases from J, with 8 bases in between. This CDR3 spans 13 amino acids. CDR1 is SNHLY and CDR2 is FYNNEI in the germline V gene. The CDR3 bases are TGTGCCAGCGGCAGCAATAGCAATCAGCCCCAGCATTTT. It specifies CASGSNSNQPQHF.

The CDR3 DNA reads TGCGCCAGCAGCTTCCCACAGGGGGCGTTATCGCACACCGGGGAGCTGTTTTTT. The encoded protein is CASSFPQGALSHTGELFF. The chain uses TRBV5-1 and TRBJ2-2; 9 bases are shared with TRBD1. The V segment lost 2 bases and the J segment 3 bases; nucleotides outside the gene matches: 11. The V gene's germline CDR1 is SGHRS and CDR2 YFSETQ. This CDR3 has 18 amino acids.

For the CDR3, the DNA is TGTGCCAGCAGCTTAGGAGTTTTGGAGACCCAGTACTTC. Translated, it gives CASSLGVLETQYF. The chain couples TRBV7-9 to TRBJ2-5; D gene unclear. The germline gives CDR1 SEHNR, CDR2 FQNEAQ (reference sequence). The V end lost 1 base, the J end lost 5 bases, and 8 bases lay between the germline ends. The CDR3 sequence is 13 residues long.

The rearrangement uses TRBV7-9 and TRBJ2-7; TRBD2 agrees at 13 bases. Germline V gene lookup returns CDR1 SEHNR and CDR2 FQNEAQ (reference sequence). This CDR3 contains 15 residues. Losses at the gene ends were 5 bases for V and 3 bases for J; bases not matched to a gene: 4. Written as DNA, the CDR3 is TGTGCCAGCAGCCAGAGGACTAGCGGGAGCTACGAGCAGTACTTC. Its translation is CASSQRTSGSYEQYF.

On this clone: A much larger clone sits a single nucleotide away, making a read error possible. This sample also contains other DNA sequences that code for the same CDR3. The chain is built from TRBV6-1 and TRBJ2-3; D ambiguous. CDR1 and CDR2 from the germline V gene are MNHNS and SASEGT. The CDR3 has 12 amino acids. Trimming pared 4 bases from V and 0 bases from J, leaving 2 bases between. The CDR3: CASSASTDTQYF. In DNA, the CDR3 is TGTGCCAGCAGTGCCAGCACAGATACGCAGTATTTT.

The table lists this clone with a count of one. This chain connects TRBV19 to TRBJ2-1; 7 bases align to TRBD2. With V trimmed by 3 bases and J by 7 bases, 9 bases remained unmatched. Germline V gene lookup returns CDR1 LNHDA and CDR2 SQIVND (reference sequence). This CDR3 comprises 15 residues. The CDR3 here is CASSIRLAALNEQFF. CDR3 nucleotides: TGTGCCAGTAGTATTCGGCTAGCGGCCTTGAATGAGCAGTTCTTC. Full variable domain (rest looked up from reference TRBV19 and TRBJ2-1): DGGITQSPKYLFRKEGQNVTLSCEQNLNHDAMYWYRQDPGQGLRLIYYSQIVNDFQKGDIAEGYSVSREKKESFPLTVTSAQKNPTAFYLCASSIRLAALNEQFFGPGTRLTVL.

This clone was found a few times. The chain combines TRBV28 with TRBJ1-1; D is unclear. This CDR3 is 13 amino acids long. Germline V gene sequence: CDR1 MDHEN, CDR2 SYDVKM. Trimming took 6 bases from V and 0 from J, leaving 8 bases between them. CDR3 in DNA: TGTGCCAGCAGCCCCAGCTTGAACACTGAAGCTTTCTTT. Translating gives CASSPSLNTEAFF. The full variable domain, rest sourced from reference TRBV28 and TRBJ1-1, is DVKVTQSSRYLVKRTGEKVFLECVQDMDHENMFWYRQDPGLGLRLIYFSYDVKMKEKGDIPEGYSVSREKKERFSLILESASTNQTSMYLCASSPSLNTEAFFGQGTRLTVV.

The CDR3 protein is CASSESINIQYF. The DNA for the CDR3 is TGCGCCAGCAGTGAGTCGATAAACATTCAGTACTTC. The chain has TRBV10-1 and TRBJ2-4; D is uncertain. This CDR3 is 12 amino acids long. The V end was cut by 0 bases, the J end by 6 bases, with 3 bases between. The germline V gene has CDR1 WNHNN and CDR2 SYGVQD (reference sequence).

The chain employs TRBV28 and TRBJ1-1, with 7 bases lining up with TRBD1. CDR3 length equals 12 residues. V gave up 6 bases and J gave up 6 bases; unmatched junction bases: 4. The germline V gene encodes CDR1 MDHEN and CDR2 SYDVKM. The CDR3 region is CASRTGYAEAFF. CDR3 nucleotides: TGTGCCAGCAGGACAGGGTACGCTGAAGCTTTCTTT.

The chain employs TRBV10-3 and TRBJ2-5, with 11 bases fitting TRBD2. The V and J ends lost 7 bases and 7 bases, in that order; junction bases with no gene match: 5. CDR1 and CDR2 from the germline V gene are ENHRY and SYGVKD. The CDR3 sequence is 13 residues long. The CDR3 is CAINSGRAGTQYF. Written as DNA, the CDR3 is TGTGCCATCAATAGCGGGAGGGCAGGGACCCAGTACTTC.

The rearrangement links TRBV11-2 to TRBJ2-1; TRBD1 matches at 7 bases. Trimming at V came to 6 bases and at J to 3 bases, leaving 8 bases not matched to a gene. The V gene's germline CDR1 is SGHAT and CDR2 FQNNGV. The CDR3 is made up of 15 amino acids. The DNA for the CDR3 is TGTGCCAGCAGTATAGGACAGGACAGCTACAATGAGCAGTTCTTC. This gives the protein CASSIGQDSYNEQFF.

This clone was seen a handful of times. This sequence joins TRBV7-9 and TRBJ2-5, with 12 positions matching TRBD2. Germline CDR1 and CDR2: SEHNR and FQNEAQ (reference sequence). The CDR3 is 16 residues long. V lost 4 bases to trimming and J lost 1 base; unmatched junction nucleotides: 4. The CDR3 sequence is CASSSTSGRTQETQYF. CDR3 nucleotides: TGTGCCAGCAGCTCCACTAGCGGGAGGACCCAAGAGACCCAGTACTTC.

This clone was recorded only once. V gene TRBV30 combines with J gene TRBJ2-1; D may be TRBD1 (5 bases). Germline CDR1 reads GTSNPN; CDR2 reads SVGIG (reference sequence). Trimming pared 2 bases from V and 9 bases from J, leaving 17 bases between. This CDR3 is 14 amino acids long. The DNA of the CDR3 is TGTGCCTGGAGTAGAACAGGTGATCGTGGTGAGCAGTTCTTC. Translating gives CAWSRTGDRGEQFF.

This chain uses TRBV5-1 with TRBJ2-7, with 9 positions matching TRBD1. From germline, CDR1 is SGHRS and CDR2 YFSETQ. This CDR3 has 15 amino acids. J gave up 3 bases and V 7 bases, and 11 bases lay outside the gene matches. This CDR3 is CASSPGQGRVYEQYF. The CDR3 DNA sequence: TGCGCCAGCTCACCGGGACAGGGACGAGTCTACGAGCAGTACTTC.

The sample holds one count of this clone. This chain connects TRBV9 to TRBJ2-3, with a possible D match to TRBD1 (6 bases). The V and J ends lost 5 bases and 5 bases respectively, with 15 bases between them. CDR3 length: 14 amino acids. The V gene's germline CDR1 is SGDLS and CDR2 YYNGEE. The CDR3 nucleotides read TGTGCCAGCAGTTGGGCAGGGGCACGAGATACGCAGTATTTT. It translates to CASSWAGARDTQYF.

This rearrangement joins TRBV7-8 to TRBJ2-2; 12 bases are shared with TRBD2. Germline CDR1 reads SGHVS; CDR2 reads FQNEAQ. J gave up 7 bases and V 4 bases, and 4 bases lay outside the gene matches. The CDR3 is 15 amino acids. CDR3 coding DNA: TGTGCCAGCAGCTCAGGGGGACTAGCGGGCGGGGAGCTGTTTTTT. It specifies CASSSGGLAGGELFF.

The V call is TRBV7-2, the J call TRBJ2-1; D gene uncertain. In germline, CDR1 is SGHTA, CDR2 FQGNSA. V gave up 0 bases and J gave up 9 bases, with 12 bases separating them. This CDR3 is built from 14 residues. The DNA of the CDR3 is TGTGCCAGCAGCTTAGCGATAGTAGCTGTTGAGCAGTTCTTC. Protein product: CASSLAIVAVEQFF.

The V call is TRBV29-1, the J call TRBJ2-7, with 8 bases identical to TRBD1. Germline V gene data show CDR1 as SQVTM and CDR2 as ANQGSEA. The CDR3 totals 13 residues. With V trimmed by 6 bases and J by 2 bases, 6 bases remained unmatched. DNA of the CDR3: TGCAGCGTGCGGACAGGGACCGCCTACGAGCAGTACTTC. Residues: CSVRTGTAYEQYF.

This clone was detected ten times or more. The gene calls are TRBV7-9 and TRBJ2-1; the match to TRBD1 covers 8 bases. Per the germline V gene, CDR1 is SEHNR and CDR2 is FQNEAQ (reference sequence). Trimming removed 7 bases from V and 0 bases from J; junction bases left unmatched: 8. The CDR3 loop spans 16 amino acids. The CDR3: CASTSRQGHSYNEQFF. In DNA, the CDR3 is TGTGCCAGCACCTCCCGACAGGGGCACTCCTACAATGAGCAGTTCTTC.

The chain uses TRBV5-1 and TRBJ2-3; weak D call: TRBD2 (7 bases). This CDR3 region has 12 residues. Looked up from germline, CDR1 is SGHRS and CDR2 is YFSETQ. Trimming removed 4 bases from V and 6 bases from J, with 9 bases in between. The CDR3 loop reads CASSPGGDTQYF. CDR3 bases: TGCGCCAGCAGCCCGGGGGGCGATACGCAGTATTTT.

J is TRBJ2-3 and V is TRBV28; D might be TRBD1 (6 bases). Germline CDR1 reads MDHEN; CDR2 reads SYDVKM. The V and J ends lost 10 bases and 0 bases respectively, with 23 bases between them. The CDR3 is 17 residues long. This CDR3 is CATCGTNTFKSTDTQYF. CDR3 nucleotide sequence: TGTGCCACCTGTGGGACAAATACTTTTAAAAGCACAGATACGCAGTATTTT.

The chain uses TRBV6-5 and TRBJ2-7, with TRBD1 matching over 9 bases. Germline assignment: CDR1 MNHEY and CDR2 SVGAGI. The CDR3 is 15 residues long. V dropped 8 bases and J dropped 4; count of bases not matched to a gene: 12. The CDR3 region has the DNA TGTGCCAGCGCCTCCCTCGGGACAGGGTCTTACGAGCAGTACTTC. It encodes CASASLGTGSYEQYF.

The chain combines TRBV10-2 with TRBJ2-2, with unresolved D. The CDR3 contains 14 residues. The germline gives CDR1 WSHSY, CDR2 SAAADI. Trimming removed 3 bases at V and 0 bases at J, with 5 bases between. CDR3 coding DNA: TGCGCCAGCAGTGAAACGGCGAACACCGGGGAGCTGTTTTTT. Its translation: CASSETANTGELFF.

Here the CDR3 reads CASSDRAHYGYTF. As DNA, the CDR3 is TGTGCCAGCAGCGACAGGGCCCACTATGGCTACACCTTC. The J gene is TRBJ1-2, the V gene TRBV6-5; 7 positions agree with TRBD1. Germline CDR1 reads MNHEY; CDR2 reads SVGAGI. CDR3 length equals 13 residues. The V segment lost 6 bases and the J segment 3 bases; nucleotides outside the gene matches: 4.

The J gene is TRBJ1-1, the V gene TRBV10-3; D may be TRBD1 (5 bases). CDR1 is ENHRY, CDR2 SYGVKD, per germline. The CDR3 runs to 14 residues. V lost 11 bases and J lost 3, with 19 bases in between. CDR3 in DNA: TGTGCCGCCCGCGCCGAGGGGTTTTACACTGAAGCTTTCTTT. It is translated as CAARAEGFYTEAFF.